The clone carrying this T cell receptor (beta chain) was counted ten times or more. Its antigen is currently unknown. Using its own MiXCR run on the 5' RACE reads, TCRdb lists one record per CDR3 protein. The sample lists 220,000 or so distinct CDR3 sequences; over 9.5% were seen once. The CDR3 extends over 14 amino acids. V lost 5 bases and J 9 bases, leaving 17 bases between the germline ends. The data stem from a study of T-cell memory formation after mild COVID-19. Study information: Largely, the TCR clusters proved donor specific. Study results and limitations: What remained unconfirmed was the SARS-CoV-2 specificity of second-wave clones peaking on day 37. Most CD4+ clones that shrank were in CM and EM, while CD8+ ones turned up in EMRA. Pre-infection memory held some responding clones, suggesting pre-existing cross-reactive T cells responded.

This receptor was identified in a man between 18 and 29 years old who had mild COVID-19 (a few samples of this study predate the infection). Cell type and time point are not known. V usage is TRBV12-3 or TRBV12-4 and J usage is TRBJ1-3; D is perhaps TRBD1 (5 bases). The sequencing input was PBMCs or a T cell subset sorted from them (not recorded which). This CDR3 is CASSPGTGFFTIYF. CDR3 bases: TGTGCCAGCAGTCCCGGGACCGGGTTTTTCACCATATATTTT.